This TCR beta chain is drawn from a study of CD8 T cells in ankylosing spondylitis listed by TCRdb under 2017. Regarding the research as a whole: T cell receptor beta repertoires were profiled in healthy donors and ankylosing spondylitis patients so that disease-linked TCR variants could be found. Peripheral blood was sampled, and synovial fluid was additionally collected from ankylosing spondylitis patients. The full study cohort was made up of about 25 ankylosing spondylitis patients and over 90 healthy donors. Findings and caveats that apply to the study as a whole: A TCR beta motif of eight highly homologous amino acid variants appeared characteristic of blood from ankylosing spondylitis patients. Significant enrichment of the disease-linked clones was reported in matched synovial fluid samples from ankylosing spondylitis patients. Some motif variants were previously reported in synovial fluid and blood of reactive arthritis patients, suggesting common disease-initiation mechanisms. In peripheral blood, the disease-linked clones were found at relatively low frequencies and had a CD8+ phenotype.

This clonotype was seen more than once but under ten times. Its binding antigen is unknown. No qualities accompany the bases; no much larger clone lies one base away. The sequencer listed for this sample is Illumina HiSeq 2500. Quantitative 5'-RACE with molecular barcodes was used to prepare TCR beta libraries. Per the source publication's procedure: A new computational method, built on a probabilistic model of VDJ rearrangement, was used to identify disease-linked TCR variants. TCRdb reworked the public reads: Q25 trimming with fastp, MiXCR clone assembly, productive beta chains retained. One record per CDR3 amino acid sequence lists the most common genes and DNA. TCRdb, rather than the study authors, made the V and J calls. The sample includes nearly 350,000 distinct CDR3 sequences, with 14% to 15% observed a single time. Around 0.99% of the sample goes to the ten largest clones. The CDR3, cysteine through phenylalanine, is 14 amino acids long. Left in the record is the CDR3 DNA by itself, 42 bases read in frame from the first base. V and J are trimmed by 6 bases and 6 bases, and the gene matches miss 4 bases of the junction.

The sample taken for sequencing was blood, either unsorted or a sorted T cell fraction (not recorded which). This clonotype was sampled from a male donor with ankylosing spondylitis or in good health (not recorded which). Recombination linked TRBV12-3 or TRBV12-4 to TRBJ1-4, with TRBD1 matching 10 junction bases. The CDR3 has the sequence CASRHDRGHEKLFF. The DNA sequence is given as TGTGCCAGCAGACACGACAGGGGGCATGAAAAACTGTTTTTT.